This TCR beta chain was captured by sequencing in a study of human T cells and chemical hapten exposure. Overall study: Scalp application of diphenylcyclopropenone was performed weekly in patients across the entire roughly 22-week study. Study-wide points: There was no change with DPC sensitization in TCRs above 1 in 1000 frequency.

As the library was built, unique molecular identifiers were attached to individual cDNA molecules. TCRdb re-called the RACE reads through MiXCR, storing one row per CDR3 protein. The sample shows around 100,000 distinct CDR3 sequences, over 10% of them seen only once. The CDR3 is made up of 15 amino acids. Germline CDR1 reads SGHTA; CDR2 reads FQGNSA. The ends were cut back, 5 bases at V and 2 bases at J, with 15 bases in the middle. In its sample, this clonotype was seen a few times. What it recognizes is unknown. Time point indicated: patch test 2, 6 weeks after DPC sensitization. This sample's treatment: therapeutic diphenylcyclopropenone sensitization with weekly scalp DPC. The starting material, unfractionated whole blood, was used for total RNA extraction.

This receptor was taken from a woman aged 40 to 55 with alopecia areata. Some clones in this sample may be carry-over from other donors' samples. Sample: whole blood, taken in connection with sensitization to the hapten diphenylcyclopropenone (DPC). This chain uses TRBV7-2 with TRBJ1-2, with D maybe TRBD1 (6 bases). This CDR3 is CASSPNRATNYGYTF. The CDR3 DNA sequence: TGTGCCAGCAGCCCAAACAGGGCGACCAACTATGGCTACACCTTC.